Described below is a single T cell receptor (beta chain) sequence and its context. Its matching antigen is unknown. The ViraFEST assay expanded antigen-specific CD4+ T cells with viral peptide pools before sequencing. Following a roughly 10-day culture, CD4+ T cells were purified. Negative nucleocapsid antibody tests before and after vaccination confirmed no previous SARS-CoV-2 infection. This sample is drawn from a study of vaccination effects on CD4 cells after COVID-19. Notes on the study in general: Clones arising from infection and from vaccination showed marked clonal contraction late after vaccination.

The CDR3 is made up of 16 amino acids. CDR1 is MNHEY, CDR2 SVGAGI, per germline. V was clipped by 2 bases and J by 0 bases, with 11 bases between them. Method: immunoSEQ multiplex PCR; TCRdb's copy keeps in-frame clones and lacks some. The data contain 25,000 to 35,000 clones, around 75% of them singletons. The rearrangement links TRBV6-5 to TRBJ1-3; D gene uncertain. The clonotype was recovered from a human donor who received a COVID-19 vaccine. Source: CD4+ T cells from PBMCs cultured with SARS-CoV-2 spike peptides, taken before COVID-19 vaccination. The CDR3 region is CASSYGPPFSGNTIYF. DNA for the CDR3: TGTGCCAGCAGTTACGGACCACCGTTCTCTGGAAACACCATATATTTT.